This T cell receptor beta chain was recorded in a study of T-cell memory formation after mild COVID-19. TCRdb used MiXCR to reprocess the 5' RACE reads, holding one entry per CDR3 protein. The repertoire holds more than 400,000 distinct CDR3 sequences, with roughly 18% as singletons. V lost 4 bases and J lost 0, with 10 bases in between. CDR3 length equals 14 residues. Germline V lookup: CDR1 SGHRS, CDR2 YFSETQ. This clonotype has a handful of counts. This chain uses TRBV5-1 with TRBJ1-1; the D is unclear. This clonotype was sampled from an adult woman who had mild COVID-19 (a few samples of this study predate the infection). Cell type and time point are not known. Input material: PBMCs or a T cell subset sorted from them (not recorded which). DNA for the CDR3: TGCGCCAGCAGCCAAACCTCCCTGAACACTGAAGCTTTCTTT. Amino acids: CASSQTSLNTEAFF.